A selection of T cell receptor beta chains follows, all from one sample in a study of blood T cell repertoires in COVID-19. TCRdb's copy holds only in-frame clones and misses some; the assay was immunoSEQ multiplex PCR. The sample consists of 70,000 or so clones, 90% of them appearing once. Sample: peripheral blood. The receptors stem from a man between 50 and 59 years old with acute or convalescent COVID-19. Both conserved end residues are part of each CDR3. A D gene is named only where the DNA matches it firmly. Where a row states a size, it is once, few, many or the class of an expanded clone; other rows omit it.

TRBV4-3	.	TRBJ2-3	TRBD1	CASSQDSTGGTDTQYF	TGCGCCAGCAGCCAAGATTCGACAGGGGGTACAGATACGCAGTATTTT
TRBV6-6	.	TRBJ2-5	TRBD2	CASSYVAGGQETQYF	TGTGCCAGCAGTTACGTAGCGGGGGGCCAAGAGACCCAGTACTTC
TRBV2	once	TRBJ2-3	.	CASMRQGTADTQYF	TGTGCCAGCATGCGTCAGGGGACCGCAGATACGCAGTATTTT
TRBV11-2	once	TRBJ2-2	.	CASSLPGLNTGELFF	TGTGCCAGCAGCTTACCGGGACTGAACACCGGGGAGCTGTTTTTT
TRBV10-3	.	TRBJ2-5	TRBD2	CAISESSGSRETQYF	TGTGCCATCAGTGAGTCTAGCGGGAGTAGAGAGACCCAGTACTTC
TRBV25-1	.	TRBJ2-2	TRBD1	CASSEPDRELTGELFF	TGTGCCAGCAGTGAACCCGACAGGGAGTTAACCGGGGAGCTGTTTTTT
TRBV10-3	.	TRBJ2-5	TRBD1	CAISPGTGQGTQYF	TGTGCCATCAGTCCCGGGACAGGTCAAGGGACCCAGTACTTC
TRBV21-1	.	TRBJ2-5	.	CASSLPWPIRGPGTQYF	TGTGCCAGCAGTCTCCCTTGGCCTATCAGGGGGCCGGGGACCCAGTACTTC
TRBV30	.	TRBJ2-7	.	CAWSGDSFEQYF	TGTGCCTGGAGTGGGGACTCCTTCGAGCAGTACTTC
TRBV5-1	.	TRBJ1-1	TRBD1	CASSWWTGTEAFF	TGCGCCAGCAGCTGGTGGACAGGCACTGAAGCTTTCTTT
TRBV5-4	.	TRBJ2-2	.	CASSPRAGARNTGELFF	TGTGCCAGCAGCCCGCGCGCAGGGGCCCGGAACACCGGGGAGCTGTTTTTT
TRBV19	.	TRBJ2-5	.	CASSIGSKGEETQYF	TGTGCCAGTAGTATAGGGTCTAAGGGGGAAGAGACCCAGTACTTC
TRBV6-5	.	TRBJ1-1	.	CASSRGQITSEAFF	TGTGCCAGCAGTCGGGGACAAATAACCTCTGAAGCTTTCTTT
TRBV10-2	.	TRBJ1-6	TRBD1	CASSEPSTGFNSPLHF	TGCGCCAGCAGTGAACCTTCGACAGGGTTTAATTCACCCCTCCACTTT
TRBV4-2	.	TRBJ2-5	TRBD1	CASSQEGQAQYF	TGTGCCAGCAGTCAGGAGGGACAGGCCCAGTACTTC
TRBV6-5	.	TRBJ2-2	.	CASSYSRQGGTGELFF	TGTGCCAGCAGTTACTCGCGGCAGGGCGGCACCGGGGAGCTGTTTTTT
TRBV5-1	.	TRBJ1-1	.	CASRMEYVNTEAFF	TGCGCCAGCAGAATGGAGTATGTGAACACTGAAGCTTTCTTT
TRBV2	.	TRBJ1-6	.	CASSGGRASDNSPLHF	TGTGCCAGCAGTGGGGGCAGGGCGAGCGATAATTCACCCCTCCACTTT
TRBV4-1	.	TRBJ1-1	.	CASSQERLTEAFF	TGCGCCAGCAGCCAAGAGCGACTCACTGAAGCTTTCTTT
TRBV5-1	.	TRBJ1-1	TRBD1	CASSLARDSLSLTEAFF	TGCGCCAGCAGCTTGGCCCGGGACAGCCTTTCGTTGACTGAAGCTTTCTTT
TRBV7-2	.	TRBJ1-1	.	CASSLDLHLPPTEAFF	TGTGCCAGCAGCTTAGATCTTCACCTACCCCCGACTGAAGCTTTCTTT
TRBV6-5	.	TRBJ1-1	.	CASSYSIEENAEAFF	TGTGCCAGCAGTTACTCGATCGAGGAGAACGCTGAAGCTTTCTTT
TRBV7-9	once	TRBJ1-1	.	CASSLVGERGEAFF	TGTGCCAGCAGCTTAGTCGGGGAGCGGGGAGAAGCTTTCTTT
TRBV29-1	.	TRBJ1-1	TRBD1	CSGQGFSGTFF	TGCAGCGGACAGGGGTTTAGTGGGACTTTCTTT
TRBV19	once	TRBJ2-1	TRBD2	CASSGTSGRVNEQFF	TGTGCCAGTAGTGGGACTAGCGGGAGGGTGAATGAGCAGTTCTTC
TRBV24-1	.	TRBJ2-1	.	CATSDLGGPAYNEQFF	TGTGCCACCAGTGATTTGGGCGGGCCTGCCTACAATGAGCAGTTCTTC
TRBV4-2	.	TRBJ1-2	.	CASSQEGGAGSHYGYTF	TGTGCCAGCAGCCAAGAAGGTGGGGCAGGGTCCCACTATGGCTACACCTTC
TRBV6-5	.	TRBJ1-2	TRBD1	CASSSKDRSGYTF	TGTGCCAGCAGTTCAAAGGACAGGAGTGGCTACACCTTC